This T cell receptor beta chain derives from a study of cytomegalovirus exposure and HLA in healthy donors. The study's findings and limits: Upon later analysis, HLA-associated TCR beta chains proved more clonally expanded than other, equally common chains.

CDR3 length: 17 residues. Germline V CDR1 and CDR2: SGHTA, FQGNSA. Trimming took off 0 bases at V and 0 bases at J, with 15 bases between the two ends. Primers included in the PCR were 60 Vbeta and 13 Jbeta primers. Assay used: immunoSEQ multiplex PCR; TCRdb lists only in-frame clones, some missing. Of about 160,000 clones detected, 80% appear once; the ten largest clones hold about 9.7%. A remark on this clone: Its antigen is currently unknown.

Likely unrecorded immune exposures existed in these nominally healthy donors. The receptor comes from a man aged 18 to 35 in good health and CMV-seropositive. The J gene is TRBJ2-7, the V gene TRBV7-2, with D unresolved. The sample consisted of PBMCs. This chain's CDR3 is CASSLAADVWSSYEQYF. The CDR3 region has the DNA TGTGCCAGCAGCTTAGCGGCAGACGTCTGGAGCTCCTACGAGCAGTACTTC.